Shown below are 13 T cell receptor beta chains from a single sample sequenced in a study of T-cell memory formation after mild COVID-19. TCRdb passed the 5' RACE reads through MiXCR, listing each CDR3 protein once. The sample consists of fewer than 350,000 distinct CDR3 sequences, over 15% of them appearing once. Sequencing was carried out using PBMCs or a T cell subset sorted from them (not recorded which). The receptor source for this set is a man aged 18 to 29 who had mild COVID-19 (a few samples of this study predate the infection). Cell type and time point are not known.

This sequence joins TRBV5-1 and TRBJ2-5; 8 nucleotides align to TRBD2. Germline V gene lookup returns CDR1 SGHRS and CDR2 YFSETQ. This CDR3 is 15 amino acids long. V lost 5 bases and J lost 3; bases outside the gene matches: 9. The CDR3 region has the DNA TGCGCCAGCAGGGGACTAGTTGCCGGAAAAGAGACCCAGTACTTC. Its protein is CASRGLVAGKETQYF.

This clonotype turned up a few times. The chain has TRBV20-1 and TRBJ2-3; D call uncertain. V was trimmed by 6 bases and J by 2 bases, leaving 21 bases between them. The length of the CDR3 is 16 residues. Germline V gene sequence: CDR1 DFQATT, CDR2 SNEGSKA (reference sequence). In DNA, the CDR3 is TGCAGTGCGATCAAAAGGGCTCTGATTTACACAGATACGCAGTATTTT. Translating it yields CSAIKRALIYTDTQYF.

This clonotype showed up just a few times. V is TRBV4-1 and J is TRBJ1-5; D possibly corresponds to TRBD1 (5 bases). Deletions cut 0 bases from V and 0 bases from J, with 18 bases between. From germline, CDR1 is MGHRA and CDR2 YSYEKL. The CDR3 loop spans 19 amino acids. The CDR3 DNA reads TGCGCCAGCAGCCAAGATACCCCCCCATCAGGGAATAGCAATCAGCCCCAGCATTTT. As protein: CASSQDTPPSGNSNQPQHF.

V gene TRBV29-1 combines with J gene TRBJ2-5; the match to TRBD1 covers 9 bases. J lost 5 bases, V lost 7 bases, and 8 bases had no gene match. From germline, CDR1 is SQVTM and CDR2 ANQGSEA. There are 13 residues in the CDR3. The CDR3 sequence is CSGLKTGGETQYF. CDR3 sequence (DNA): TGCAGCGGTTTAAAGACAGGGGGGGAGACCCAGTACTTC.

A few counts support this clonotype. As DNA, the CDR3 is TGCAGTGCTAGATTGACAGGGGCGAACTATGGCTACACCTTC. It is translated as CSARLTGANYGYTF. The rearrangement uses TRBV20-1 and TRBJ1-2; TRBD1 matches at 8 bases. Germline assignment: CDR1 DFQATT and CDR2 SNEGSKA (reference sequence). V shed 2 bases, J shed 2 bases, and the junction held 4 bases outside the gene matches. The CDR3 contains 14 residues.

The chain joins TRBV20-1 to TRBJ1-1, with 9 nucleotides matching TRBD1. V lost 6 bases to trimming and J lost 2 bases; unmatched junction nucleotides: 4. The V gene's germline CDR1 is DFQATT and CDR2 SNEGSKA (reference sequence). The CDR3 has 13 amino acids. CDR3 protein: CSAETGGNTEAFF. The CDR3 DNA follows: TGCAGTGCCGAGACAGGGGGTAACACTGAAGCTTTCTTT.

This clonotype was picked up a small number of times. The rearrangement links TRBV12-5 to TRBJ2-1; 8 nucleotides match TRBD2. CDR1 and CDR2 (germline): LGHNT, FRNRAP. J was trimmed by 3 bases and V by 6 bases; bases with no gene match: 4. This CDR3 spans 14 amino acids. The CDR3, as DNA: TGTGCTAGTGGCGGGGGGGCCAACTACAATGAGCAGTTCTTC. Protein sequence: CASGGGANYNEQFF.

CDR3 sequence (DNA): TGTGCCAGCAGGGATCAGAGCTACAATGAGCAGTTCTTC. It translates to CASRDQSYNEQFF. The rearrangement joins TRBV6-5 to TRBJ2-1; D is unclear. CDR3 size: 13 residues. The germline V and J ends were trimmed by 6 bases and 3 bases, with 9 bases remaining between them. Per the germline V gene, CDR1 is MNHEY and CDR2 is SVGAGI.

The rearrangement uses TRBV2 and TRBJ2-4; no clear D. V gave up 4 bases and J gave up 5 bases, with 9 bases separating them. The CDR3 loop spans 13 amino acids. Germline V gives CDR1 SNHLY, CDR2 FYNNEI. The CDR3 is CASSVTAENIQYF. The DNA of the CDR3 is TGTGCCAGCAGTGTGACGGCAGAAAACATTCAGTACTTC.

The rearrangement uses TRBV6-2 or TRBV6-3 and TRBJ2-1, with 7 bases lining up with TRBD1. V shed 6 bases and J 3 bases; nucleotides not matched to a gene: 17. Per germline, CDR1 MNHEY and CDR2 SVGEGT. This CDR3 has 18 residues. CDR3 region: CASSPHGTASYRYNEQFF. CDR3 DNA sequence: TGTGCCAGCAGCCCCCACGGGACAGCCTCTTACCGCTACAATGAGCAGTTCTTC.

This clonotype was picked up many times. The rearrangement uses TRBV6-2 or TRBV6-3 and TRBJ1-4, with no clear D. V was trimmed by 6 bases and J by 7 bases, leaving 9 bases between them. From germline, CDR1 is MNHEY and CDR2 SVGEGT. The length of the CDR3 is 12 residues. The CDR3 DNA is TGTGCCAGCAGCCCGTCGGCTGAAAAACTGTTTTTT. Translating it yields CASSPSAEKLFF.

This chain uses TRBV5-1 with TRBJ1-1; tentative D call: TRBD1 (6 bases). Trimming cost V 0 bases and J 4 bases, with 10 bases left between them. The CDR3 is 14 amino acids. From germline, CDR1 is SGHRS and CDR2 YFSETQ. In nucleotides, the CDR3 is TGCGCCAGCAGCTTGGGGGGGCCGGTCACTGAAGCTTTCTTT. This gives the protein CASSLGGPVTEAFF.

V gene TRBV10-3 combines with J gene TRBJ2-7; possibly TRBD1 for D (6 bases). Germline assignment: CDR1 ENHRY and CDR2 SYGVKD. V was clipped by 7 bases and J by 3 bases, with 7 bases between them. The CDR3 loop spans 11 amino acids. The CDR3 region is CAITDSYEQYF. CDR3 sequence (DNA): TGTGCCATCACGGACAGCTACGAGCAGTACTTC.